These 17 T cell receptor beta chains share one sample of origin, sequenced in a study of beta chain features in type 1 diabetes. Study conclusions and caveats: All four CD4+ subsets of Type 1 diabetes patients contained TCRB CDR3s that were moderately but significantly shorter.

These TCRs are of unknown antigen specificity. The authors reverse transcribed all of the isolated RNA, so sequencing captured expressed TCRB transcripts. Sequencing was performed with immunoSEQ multiplex PCR; in TCRdb, only in-frame clones are kept and a portion is missing. The sample has about 280,000 clones, around 16% seen once. The material sequenced was naive CD4+ T cells from blood. These receptors were collected from a man aged 18-30 years with type 1 diabetes.

The genes are TRBV4-3 and TRBJ2-1; 10 bases agree with TRBD2. The trim removed 0 bases at V and 12 bases at J, leaving 8 bases unmatched. Looked up from germline, CDR1 is LGHNA and CDR2 is YSLEER. The CDR3 is made up of 15 amino acids. Here the CDR3 reads CASSQDGAGGLGQFF. CDR3 nucleotides: TGCGCCAGCAGCCAAGATGGAGCGGGGGGGCTGGGGCAGTTCTTC.

This clone turned up a few times. The chain combines TRBV19 with TRBJ2-6; maybe TRBD2 (6 bases). V was pared by 6 bases and J by 11 bases, with 8 bases between. The CDR3 spans 11 residues. Germline V gene data show CDR1 as LNHDA and CDR2 as SQIVND (reference sequence). The CDR3 reads CASRWGDVLTF. The CDR3 DNA reads TGTGCCAGTAGGTGGGGGGACGTCCTGACTTTC.

The rearrangement uses TRBV20-1 and TRBJ1-2, with D unresolved. Germline CDR1 DFQATT, CDR2 SNEGSKA (reference sequence). V lost 6 bases to trimming and J lost 9 bases, with 14 bases between them. CDR3 length: 11 residues. The CDR3, as DNA: TGCAGTGCCGAGGCGGGGTTACGCTACACCTTC. The encoded protein is CSAEAGLRYTF.

This clone was counted only a few times. The junction departs from the called germline gene at one end, perhaps through a read error. V and J are TRBV5-4 and TRBJ2-3; 10 nucleotides agree with TRBD1. Germline CDR1 reads SGHNT; CDR2 reads YYREEE (reference sequence). The CDR3 spans 15 residues. DNA of the CDR3: TGCGCCAGCAGCCCGGGACAGGGGCTGAGGGATACGCAGTATTTT. It translates to CASSPGQGLRDTQYF. Supplemented by reference TRBV5-4 and TRBJ2-3, the full variable domain reads ETGVTQSPTHLIKTRGQQVTLRCSSQSGHNTVSWYQQALGQGPQFIFQYYREEENGRGNFPPRFSGLQFPNYSSELNVNALELDDSALYLCASSPGQGLRDTQYFGPGTRLTVL.

This clone was observed a handful of times. V is TRBV6-5 and J is TRBJ2-7, with a possible D match to TRBD2 (5 bases). V was pared by 0 bases and J by 3 bases, with 9 bases between. The CDR3 consists of 14 residues. Germline V CDR1 and CDR2: MNHEY, SVGAGI. This CDR3 is CASSYSRDFYEQYF. CDR3 coding DNA: TGTGCCAGCAGTTACTCTCGGGATTTCTACGAGCAGTACTTC.

The rearrangement joins TRBV27 to TRBJ1-5, with D hard to call. The V end lost 0 bases, the J end lost 10 bases, and 10 bases lay between the germline ends. The length of the CDR3 is 13 residues. The germline V gene encodes CDR1 MNHEY and CDR2 SMNVEV (reference sequence). Written as DNA, the CDR3 is TGTGCCAGCAGTTTATCGAGTAGCTCACCCCAGCATTTT. It is translated as CASSLSSSSPQHF.

This clone was seen only a few times. This chain connects TRBV4-2 to TRBJ1-5; 8 positions match TRBD1. The CDR3 is made up of 13 amino acids. Germline V gene lookup returns CDR1 LGHNA and CDR2 YNFKEQ. The V segment lost 2 bases and the J segment 9 bases; nucleotides outside the gene matches: 3. CDR3 residues: CASSQPDRGPQHF. For the CDR3, the DNA is TGTGCCAGCAGCCAACCCGACAGGGGGCCCCAGCATTTT.

J is TRBJ1-6 and V is TRBV7-9, with 8 bases fitting TRBD1. Per the germline V gene, CDR1 is SEHNR and CDR2 is FQNEAQ (reference sequence). This CDR3 has 15 amino acids. J lost 6 bases, V lost 5 bases, and 6 bases had no gene match. The CDR3 DNA follows: TGTGCCAGCAGCCCAGGGGGCGCGGGTAATTCACCCCTCCACTTT. This sequence encodes CASSPGGAGNSPLHF.

The chain carries TRBV4-2 and TRBJ2-5; 15 nucleotides align to TRBD2. Germline lookup yields CDR1 LGHNA and CDR2 YNFKEQ. J lost 6 bases, V lost 5 bases, and 7 bases had no gene match. The CDR3 runs 16 residues. The CDR3 reads CASSEGLAGGGQTQYF. The CDR3 DNA reads TGTGCCAGCAGCGAGGGACTAGCGGGAGGAGGTCAGACCCAGTACTTC.

The chain is built from TRBV18 and TRBJ1-1; 7 nucleotides agree with TRBD1. The germline V gene encodes CDR1 KGHSH and CDR2 LQKENI. This CDR3 spans 12 amino acids. V dropped 2 bases and J dropped 8; count of bases not matched to a gene: 2. CDR3 residues: CASSPVQGEAFF. The CDR3 bases are TGTGCCAGCTCACCAGTACAGGGGGAAGCTTTCTTT. Complete variable domain (other parts from reference TRBV18 and TRBJ1-1): NAGVMQNPRHLVRRRGQEARLRCSPMKGHSHVYWYRQLPEEGLKFMVYLQKENIIDESGMPKERFSAEFPKEGPSILRIQQVVRGDSAAYFCASSPVQGEAFFGQGTRLTVV.

The gene calls are TRBV11-2 and TRBJ1-2; 9 bases agree with TRBD1. The CDR3 has 14 amino acids. The germline V gene has CDR1 SGHAT and CDR2 FQNNGV. Germline trimming cut 6 bases from V and 7 bases from J; bases unmatched to any gene: 9. The CDR3: CASRTTGGVGGYTF. In nucleotides, the CDR3 is TGTGCCAGCAGGACTACAGGGGGCGTGGGTGGCTACACCTTC.

In this sample, this clone turned up a few times. The chain carries TRBV7-2 and TRBJ2-7; 11 bases align to TRBD2. Germline V gene data show CDR1 as SGHTA and CDR2 as FQGNSA. V was clipped by 5 bases and J by 2 bases; unmatched bases: 11. CDR3 length: 17 residues. The CDR3 sequence: CASSAASGRIRAYEQYF. CDR3 nucleotides: TGTGCCAGCAGCGCCGCTAGCGGGAGGATTCGGGCCTACGAGCAGTACTTC.

This clone was seen only a few times. The rearrangement joins TRBV9 to TRBJ1-1; 11 bases map to TRBD1. V was pared by 4 bases and J by 4 bases, with 9 bases of the junction left unmatched. This CDR3 is built from 16 residues. The germline CDR1 and CDR2 sequences are SGDLS and YYNGEE. CDR3 amino acids: CASSPRGDRGFTEAFF. In nucleotides, the CDR3 is TGTGCCAGCAGCCCAAGAGGGGACAGGGGGTTCACTGAAGCTTTCTTT.

The chain couples TRBV27 to TRBJ2-1; 11 bases align to TRBD2. Per germline, CDR1 MNHEY and CDR2 SMNVEV (reference sequence). The junction had 6 bases not matched to a gene; V was cut back by 3 bases and J by 8 bases. The CDR3 covers 15 residues. CDR3 protein: CASSFSGRAFDEQFF. CDR3 sequence (DNA): TGTGCCAGCAGTTTTAGCGGGAGGGCCTTCGATGAGCAGTTCTTC.

V usage is TRBV4-2 and J usage is TRBJ1-5, with a possible D match to TRBD1 (6 bases). Germline assignment: CDR1 LGHNA and CDR2 YNFKEQ. The CDR3 is 17 amino acids. Trimming took off 0 bases at V and 6 bases at J, with 18 bases between the two ends. CDR3 amino acids: CASSQDLWAGVGQPQHF. The CDR3, as DNA: TGTGCCAGCAGCCAAGATCTCTGGGCAGGGGTGGGTCAGCCCCAGCATTTT.

This clone was seen more than once but under ten times. The chain is built from TRBV19 and TRBJ2-5; 7 bases map to TRBD1. The CDR3 covers 13 residues. Germline CDR1 and CDR2: LNHDA and SQIVND (reference sequence). V shed 8 bases, J shed 1 base, and the junction held 4 bases outside the gene matches. The CDR3 DNA is TGTGCCAGTGGGGGACAGTTCCAAGAGACCCAGTACTTC. Its translation is CASGGQFQETQYF.

V and J are TRBV27 and TRBJ2-1, with TRBD2 identical over 10 bases. Germline CDR1 and CDR2: MNHEY and SMNVEV (reference sequence). This CDR3 has 15 amino acids. V shed 8 bases, J shed 10 bases, and the junction held 14 bases outside the gene matches. CDR3 DNA: TGTGCCAGCTCTCCGCCAGCGGGGGGGCGGGGGGAGCAGTTCTTC. It translates to CASSPPAGGRGEQFF.